A single sample gave rise to the 5 T cell receptor beta chains below, sequenced in a study of vaccination effects on CD4 cells after COVID-19. The assay was immunoSEQ multiplex PCR, and TCRdb's table has in-frame clones only and misses some. This sample carries around 50,000 clones, over 50% of them seen once, and the ten largest clones take 5% to 6.5%. The antigens these receptors bind are not known. CD4+ T cell isolation took place after 10 days of culture. The sample consisted of CD4+ T cells from PBMCs cultured without peptide, taken before COVID-19 vaccination. The receptors come from a human donor who received a COVID-19 vaccine.

This chain connects TRBV2 to TRBJ1-6; D not certain. V lost 3 bases and J 7 bases, leaving 10 bases between the germline ends. CDR1 is SNHLY, CDR2 FYNNEI, per germline. The length of the CDR3 is 14 residues. CDR3 sequence reads: CASSDRGRNSPLHF. In nucleotides, the CDR3 is TGTGCCAGCAGTGACCGAGGGAGGAATTCACCCCTCCACTTT.

The rearrangement uses TRBV15 and TRBJ1-1; D possibly corresponds to TRBD1 (5 bases). Germline-derived CDR1 and CDR2 are LNHNV and YYDKDF (reference sequence). V was pared by 2 bases and J by 4 bases, with 14 bases between. The CDR3 totals 15 residues. The CDR3 nucleotides read TGTGCCACCAGCAGATGGCGCGGGGGGTTCACTGAAGCTTTCTTT. It specifies CATSRWRGGFTEAFF.

The J gene is TRBJ1-4, the V gene TRBV27; TRBD1 aligns across 9 bases. Germline values: CDR1 MNHEY, CDR2 SMNVEV (reference sequence). V lost 5 bases and J lost 3; bases outside the gene matches: 7. The CDR3 covers 16 residues. DNA for the CDR3: TGTGCCAGCAGTAAACTCGGGACAGGGCCTAATGAAAAACTGTTTTTT. Its translation: CASSKLGTGPNEKLFF.

The CDR3 DNA follows: TGTGCCAGCAGTTCCACGGGGTATTTAGGGGAAAAACTGTTTTTT. Translated, it gives CASSSTGYLGEKLFF. The chain carries TRBV6-5 and TRBJ1-4; D gene ambiguous. Trimming left V 4 bases short and J 8 bases short, with 17 bases between. The germline V gene encodes CDR1 MNHEY and CDR2 SVGAGI. The CDR3 extends over 15 amino acids.

The chain couples TRBV7-2 to TRBJ2-4, with D unresolved. The CDR3 length is 13 residues. CDR1 SGHTA and CDR2 FQGNSA come from the germline V gene. V was clipped by 2 bases and J by 8 bases, with 10 bases between them. The CDR3 here is CASSLQFQHIQYF. The CDR3 DNA reads TGTGCCAGCAGCTTACAGTTTCAGCACATTCAGTACTTC.